This T cell receptor (beta chain) was observed in a study of metastatic and nonmetastatic thyroid tumors. Study summary: Patients with malignant and benign thyroid disease provided blood and tumor or nodule tissue, whose repertoires were compared.

Nobody among the patients had been given any treatment before thyroid surgery. In the study's own analysis: What underpinned the distant-metastasis classifier for papillary thyroid cancer was the set of CDR3 differences across clinicopathological groups. TCRdb re-processed the PCR reads through MiXCR. The V and J calls reflect TCRdb's pipeline rather than the authors' work. The sample carries 25,000 to 30,000 clones, roughly 4% recorded once. Study-wide results and caveats: Reported TCR beta diversity, measured in blood and tumor, was significantly higher for malignant thyroid tumors than for benign nodules.

CDR1 and CDR2 (germline): MNHEY, SMNVEV (reference sequence). The ends were cut back, 7 bases at V and 16 bases at J, with 23 bases in the middle. The CDR3 is 13 amino acids. Remarks on this clone: Antigen specificity is unknown.

V and J are TRBV27 and TRBJ1-5; no reliable D call. The clonotype originates from a male donor with papillary thyroid cancer or a benign thyroid nodule (not recorded which). Some clones in this sample may be carry-over from other donors' samples. Material for sequencing was blood. The CDR3 reads CASTLTLNQHQHF. The CDR3 bases are TGTGCCAGCACTCTCACTCTCAATCAGCACCAACATTTT.